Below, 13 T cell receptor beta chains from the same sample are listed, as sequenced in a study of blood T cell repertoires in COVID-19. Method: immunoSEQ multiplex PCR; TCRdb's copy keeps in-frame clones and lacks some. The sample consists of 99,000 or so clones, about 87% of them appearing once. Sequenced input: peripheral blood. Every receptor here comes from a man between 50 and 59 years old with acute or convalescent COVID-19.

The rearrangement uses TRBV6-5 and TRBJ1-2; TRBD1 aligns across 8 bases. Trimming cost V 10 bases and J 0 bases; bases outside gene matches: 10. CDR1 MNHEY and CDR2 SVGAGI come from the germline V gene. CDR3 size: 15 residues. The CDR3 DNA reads TGTGCCATCGAGCCGGGACAGGCAACTAACTATGGCTACACCTTC. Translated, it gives CAIEPGQATNYGYTF.

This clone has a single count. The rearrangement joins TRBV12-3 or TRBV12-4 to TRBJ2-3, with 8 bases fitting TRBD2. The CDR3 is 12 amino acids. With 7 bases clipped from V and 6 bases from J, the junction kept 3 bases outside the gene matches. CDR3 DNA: TGTGCCAGCAAAGGACTAGCCGATACGCAGTATTTT. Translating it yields CASKGLADTQYF.

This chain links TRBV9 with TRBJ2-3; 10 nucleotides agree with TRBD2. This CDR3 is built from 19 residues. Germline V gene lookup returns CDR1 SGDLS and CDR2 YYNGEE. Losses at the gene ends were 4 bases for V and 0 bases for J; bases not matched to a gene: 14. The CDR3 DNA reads TGTGCCAGCAGCCAAAGTCAACGGGGACTAGCGCTTAGCACAGATACGCAGTATTTT. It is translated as CASSQSQRGLALSTDTQYF.

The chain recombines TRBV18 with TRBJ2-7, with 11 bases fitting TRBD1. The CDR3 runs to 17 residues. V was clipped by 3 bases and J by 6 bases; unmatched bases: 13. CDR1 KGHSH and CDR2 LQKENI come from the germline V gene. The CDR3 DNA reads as TGTGCCAGCTCACCCTTACCCGGGACAGGGGGTTCGGTCGAGCAGTACTTC. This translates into CASSPLPGTGGSVEQYF.

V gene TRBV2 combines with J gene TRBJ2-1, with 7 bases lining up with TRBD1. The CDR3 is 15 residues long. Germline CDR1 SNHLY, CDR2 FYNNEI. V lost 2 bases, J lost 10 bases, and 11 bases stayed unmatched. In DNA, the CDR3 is TGTGCCAGCAGTGAACGACGGACAGGCCAGAGGGAGCAGTTCTTC. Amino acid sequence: CASSERRTGQREQFF. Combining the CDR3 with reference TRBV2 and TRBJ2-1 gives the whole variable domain EPEVTQTPSHQVTQMGQEVILRCVPISNHLYFYWYRQILGQKVEFLVSFYNNEISEKSEIFDDQFSVERPDGSNFTLKIRSTKLEDSAMYFCASSERRTGQREQFFGPGTRLTVL.

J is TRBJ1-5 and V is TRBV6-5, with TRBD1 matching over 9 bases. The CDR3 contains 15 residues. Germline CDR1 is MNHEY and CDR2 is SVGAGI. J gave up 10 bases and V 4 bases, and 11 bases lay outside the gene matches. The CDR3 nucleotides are TGTGCCAGCAGTTTGTACGGACAGGGGCGTCTTCCCCAGCATTTT. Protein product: CASSLYGQGRLPQHF.

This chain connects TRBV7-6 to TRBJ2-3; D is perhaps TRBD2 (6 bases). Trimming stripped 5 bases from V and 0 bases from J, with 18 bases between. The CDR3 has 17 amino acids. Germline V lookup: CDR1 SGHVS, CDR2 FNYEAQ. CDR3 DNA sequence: TGTGCCAGCAGCCCTACCGCCGGGACTGGAAGCACAGATACGCAGTATTTT. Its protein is CASSPTAGTGSTDTQYF.

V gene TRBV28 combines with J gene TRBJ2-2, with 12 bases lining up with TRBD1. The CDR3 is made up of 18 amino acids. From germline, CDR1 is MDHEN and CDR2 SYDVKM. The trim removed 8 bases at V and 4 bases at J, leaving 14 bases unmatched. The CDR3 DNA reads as TGTGCCAGCCAACAAAATCCGGGACAGGGGGCCGGCACCGGGGAGCTGTTTTTT. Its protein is CASQQNPGQGAGTGELFF.

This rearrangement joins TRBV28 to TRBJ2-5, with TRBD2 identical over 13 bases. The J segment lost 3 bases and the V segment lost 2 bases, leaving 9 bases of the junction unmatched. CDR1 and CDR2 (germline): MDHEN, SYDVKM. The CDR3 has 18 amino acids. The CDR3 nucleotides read TGTGCCAGCAGTTTAATGGGGCCGGGGACTAGCGGGAAAGAGACCCAGTACTTC. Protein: CASSLMGPGTSGKETQYF. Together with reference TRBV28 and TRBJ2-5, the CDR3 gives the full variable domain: DVKVTQSSRYLVKRTGEKVFLECVQDMDHENMFWYRQDPGLGLRLIYFSYDVKMKEKGDIPEGYSVSREKKERFSLILESASTNQTSMYLCASSLMGPGTSGKETQYFGPGTRLLVL.

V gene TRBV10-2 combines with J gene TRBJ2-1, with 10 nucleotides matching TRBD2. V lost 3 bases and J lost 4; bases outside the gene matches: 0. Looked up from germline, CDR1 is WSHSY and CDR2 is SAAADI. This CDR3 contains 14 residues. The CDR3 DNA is TGCGCCAGCAGTGAACTAGCGGGGTACAATGAGCAGTTCTTC. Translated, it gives CASSELAGYNEQFF.

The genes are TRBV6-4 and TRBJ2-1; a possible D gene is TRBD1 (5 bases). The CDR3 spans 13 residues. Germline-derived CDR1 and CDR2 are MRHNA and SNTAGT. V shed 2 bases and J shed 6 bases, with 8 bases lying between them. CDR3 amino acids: CASSDRGGNEQFF. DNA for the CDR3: TGTGCCAGCAGTGACAGGGGCGGCAATGAGCAGTTCTTC.

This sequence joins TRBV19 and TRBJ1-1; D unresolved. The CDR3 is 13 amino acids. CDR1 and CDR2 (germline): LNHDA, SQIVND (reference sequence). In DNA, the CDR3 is TGTGCATCGGGAAGGGATCAGAGGACTGAAGCTTTCTTT. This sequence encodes CASGRDQRTEAFF. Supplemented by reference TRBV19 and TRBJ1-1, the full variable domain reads DGGITQSPKYLFRKEGQNVTLSCEQNLNHDAMYWYRQDPGQGLRLIYYSQIVNDFQKGDIAEGYSVSREKKESFPLTVTSAQKNPTAFYLCASGRDQRTEAFFGQGTRLTVV.

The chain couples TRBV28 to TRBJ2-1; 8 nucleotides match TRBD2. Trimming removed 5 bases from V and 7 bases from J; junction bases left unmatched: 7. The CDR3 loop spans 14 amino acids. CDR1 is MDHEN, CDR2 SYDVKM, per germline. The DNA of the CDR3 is TGTGCCAGCAGTAGAGCGGGAGACCTGAATGAGCAGTTCTTC. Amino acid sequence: CASSRAGDLNEQFF. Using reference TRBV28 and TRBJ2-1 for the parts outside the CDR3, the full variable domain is DVKVTQSSRYLVKRTGEKVFLECVQDMDHENMFWYRQDPGLGLRLIYFSYDVKMKEKGDIPEGYSVSREKKERFSLILESASTNQTSMYLCASSRAGDLNEQFFGPGTRLTVL.